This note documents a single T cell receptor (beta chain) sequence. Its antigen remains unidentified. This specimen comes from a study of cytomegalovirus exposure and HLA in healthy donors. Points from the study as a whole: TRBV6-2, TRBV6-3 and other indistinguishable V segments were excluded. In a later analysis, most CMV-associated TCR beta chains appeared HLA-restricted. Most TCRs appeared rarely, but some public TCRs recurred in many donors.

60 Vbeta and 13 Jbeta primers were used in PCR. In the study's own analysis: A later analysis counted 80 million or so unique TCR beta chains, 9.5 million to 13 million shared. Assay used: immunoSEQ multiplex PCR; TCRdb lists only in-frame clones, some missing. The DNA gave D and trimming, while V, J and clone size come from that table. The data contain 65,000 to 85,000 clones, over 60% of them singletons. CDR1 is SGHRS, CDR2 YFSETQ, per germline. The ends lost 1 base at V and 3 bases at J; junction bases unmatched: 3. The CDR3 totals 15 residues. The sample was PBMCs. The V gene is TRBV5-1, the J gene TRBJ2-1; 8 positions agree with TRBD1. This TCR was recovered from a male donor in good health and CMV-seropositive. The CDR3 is CASSLPDRVYNEQFF. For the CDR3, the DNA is TGCGCCAGCAGCTTGCCGGACAGGGTCTACAATGAGCAGTTCTTC. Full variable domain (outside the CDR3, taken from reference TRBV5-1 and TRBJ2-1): KAGVTQTPRYLIKTRGQQVTLSCSPISGHRSVSWYQQTPGQGLQFLFEYFSETQRNKGNFPGRFSGRQFSNSRSEMNVSTLELGDSALYLCASSLPDRVYNEQFFGPGTRLTVL.